What follows describes a single T cell receptor beta chain. The antigen is unknown. This sample was included in a study of T-cell reconstitution after alpha-beta-depleted transplantation in children. Study findings and constraints: Day-60 TCRbeta diversity that was high in some patients was derived from surviving recipient T cells and thymic progenitors. Expanded graft clones, several hundred of them, were reportedly the source of alpha-beta T cells about two months after transplant. Newly produced T cells mostly provided counts and TCRbeta diversity after one year, as hyperexpanded clones declined.

CDR1 is MGHRA, CDR2 YSYEKL, per germline. This CDR3 has 13 residues. Trimming took 6 bases from V and 8 from J; bases not matched to a gene: 8. Unique molecular identifiers tagged the TCRbeta library. Each CDR3 protein is one row after TCRdb ran MiXCR on the PCR reads. This table has about 980,000 distinct CDR3 sequences, about 29% appearing once. The chain is built from TRBV4-1 and TRBJ2-7, with TRBD1 matching 9 bases. This TCR was sampled from a boy in the first two years of life who had a stem cell transplant for SCID, so the T cells may come from the graft donor. The material was PBMCs, mostly from graft donor cells, obtained 360 days after TCRalphabeta/CD19-depleted stem cell transplant. The CDR3 DNA is TGCGCCAGCAGACCCCCGGGACAGGGCCAGCAGTACTTC. Its translation is CASRPPGQGQQYF.